This T cell receptor beta chain was obtained from a study of cytomegalovirus exposure and HLA in healthy donors (dated by TCRdb to 2015 to 2018). Broadly, across the study: The 650 to 750 repertoires of the first cohort and the approximately 130 validation repertoires were produced on the same platform, according to a later analysis. The study was designed to test whether signatures of past pathogen exposure could be identified by cataloging public T cell receptors. The study combined high-throughput TCR immunosequencing, statistical association of individual TCRs with disease status, and machine learning to predict cytomegalovirus infection status. Besides the first cohort of roughly 640 subjects, a separate validation cohort made up of 120 different subjects was used. The full study reports these points: The study gave a list of under 200 TCR beta chains associated with cytomegalovirus. According to the authors, the approach could potentially be generalized to other disease states and immunological phenotypes. All 120 or so repertoires were used to score co-occurrence in the validation cohort in a later analysis, because that analysis had no HLA typing for the cohort. Subsequent analysis determined that TCRs grouped into clusters in the first cohort also showed a tendency toward co-occurrence across the 130 or so validation repertoires, and 85% to 95% of cluster scores exceeded 0. In both the original and validation cohorts, the classifier was reported to diagnose cytomegalovirus status with high specificity and sensitivity. Across donors, most TCR sequences were observed very rarely, whereas some public TCRs were present in many individuals. Three of the identified cytomegalovirus-associated TCR beta chains were confirmed in vitro to be specific for cytomegalovirus antigens.

About this clone: Its antigen has not been determined. Base quality data are lacking; no much larger clone is found one base away.

Trimmed from V: 1 base; trimmed from J: 0 bases; junction bases lacking a gene match: 9. Per the germline V gene, SGHTA is the CDR1 and FQGNSA is the CDR2. The CDR3 starts with the cysteine, ends with the phenylalanine, and has 18 residues. This entry keeps only the CDR3 DNA: 54 bases, framed from base 1. Receptor amplification or capture employed the immunoSEQ multiplex PCR assay. The paper's data handling went like this. To diagnose cytomegalovirus status from the catalog of TCR beta chain sequences, a statistical classification framework was built. Here the immuneACCESS table is served through TCRdb, limited to in-frame sequences with V and J called. Missing clones are a known gap in these copies; in checked studies unresolved V genes cover under half, and the rest lacks a known reason. V and J calls and clone size are as listed in that table; D and trimming were resolved from the DNA. The sample records over 110,000 clones, around 87% of which are singletons. The top ten clones comprise under 9% of the sample.

Donors formed part of the validation cohort, which comprised some 120 subjects and was distinct from the first cohort of several hundred subjects. Source material: PBMCs. The rearranged segments are TRBV7-2 and TRBJ2-3, with TRBD2 matching 8 junction bases. This TCR was recovered from a young man in good health and CMV-seropositive. The DNA sequence is TGTGCCAGCAGCTTAGAGCCGAGCGGGAGCGCCAGCACAGATACGCAGTATTTT. Translated, it reads CASSLEPSGSASTDTQYF.